This TCR beta chain was recorded in a study of blood T cell repertoires in COVID-19. Study overall: There were acute and convalescent COVID-19 samples, and they came from the United States, Italy and Spain. Sample material is recorded as cDNA or gDNA derived from T cells, B-cell-depleted T cells, or PBMCs.

Methods used by the authors: From reference gene primer amplification, estimates of nucleated cell counts were derived. Using immunoSEQ multiplex PCR, the repertoire was profiled, and TCRdb retains in-frame clones only, with some absent. That table gives V, J and clone size, and the DNA gave D and trimming. The sample lists a few hundred thousand clones; around 86% were seen once. Germline V gene lookup returns CDR1 LNHDA and CDR2 SQIVND (reference sequence). There are 10 residues in the CDR3. The V end was cut by 9 bases, the J end by 6 bases, with 6 bases between. V and J are TRBV19 and TRBJ1-5; D remains unclear. Sequencing input: peripheral blood. The TCR was taken from a man in his sixties with acute or convalescent COVID-19. The CDR3 here is CARSIQPQHF. The CDR3 DNA sequence: TGTGCCAGATCAATTCAGCCCCAGCATTTT.